This TCR beta chain appears in the sequencing data of a study of OX40 agonist ivuxolimab in advanced cancers. As for the study in general: Clinicians treated patients with ivuxolimab, an agonistic anti-OX40 (CD134) antibody. Dose-escalation subjects each had hepatocellular carcinoma, melanoma, renal cell or head and neck cancer. Participants, about 83% male, averaged about 59 years of age, ranging from roughly 20 to 79.

Excluded were patients having autoimmune disease history or systemic immunosuppression. Data came from immunoSEQ multiplex PCR; TCRdb stores just in-frame clones and leaves some out. The data contain 65,000 to 95,000 clones, 88% of them singletons. Looked up from germline, CDR1 is SGHTA and CDR2 is FQGNSA. This CDR3 is 14 amino acids long. V lost 3 bases and J lost 0, with 5 bases in between. The sequence was obtained from an adult with an advanced solid tumor such as melanoma, head and neck, liver or kidney cancer. Sequencing was performed on CD4+ or CD8+ T cells sorted from blood, taken in a trial of the OX40 agonist ivuxolimab. The gene calls are TRBV7-2 and TRBJ2-2; D gene uncertain. In DNA, the CDR3 is TGTGCCAGCAGCTTTACTCCGAACACCGGGGAGCTGTTTTTT. Protein product: CASSFTPNTGELFF.